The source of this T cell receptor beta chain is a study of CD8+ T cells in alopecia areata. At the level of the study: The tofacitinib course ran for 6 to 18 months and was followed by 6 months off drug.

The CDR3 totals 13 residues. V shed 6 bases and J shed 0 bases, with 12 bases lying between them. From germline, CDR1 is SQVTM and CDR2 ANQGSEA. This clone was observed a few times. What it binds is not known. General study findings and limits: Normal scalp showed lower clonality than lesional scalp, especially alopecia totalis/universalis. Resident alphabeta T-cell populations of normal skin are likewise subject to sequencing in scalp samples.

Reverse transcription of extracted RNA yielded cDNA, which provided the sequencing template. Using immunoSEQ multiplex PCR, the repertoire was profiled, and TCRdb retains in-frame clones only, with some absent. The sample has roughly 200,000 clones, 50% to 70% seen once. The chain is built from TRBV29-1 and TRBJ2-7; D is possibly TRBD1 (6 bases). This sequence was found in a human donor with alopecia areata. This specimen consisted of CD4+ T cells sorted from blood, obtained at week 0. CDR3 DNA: TGCAGCGTGAAAGGACAGAACTCCTACGAGCAGTACTTC. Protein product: CSVKGQNSYEQYF.